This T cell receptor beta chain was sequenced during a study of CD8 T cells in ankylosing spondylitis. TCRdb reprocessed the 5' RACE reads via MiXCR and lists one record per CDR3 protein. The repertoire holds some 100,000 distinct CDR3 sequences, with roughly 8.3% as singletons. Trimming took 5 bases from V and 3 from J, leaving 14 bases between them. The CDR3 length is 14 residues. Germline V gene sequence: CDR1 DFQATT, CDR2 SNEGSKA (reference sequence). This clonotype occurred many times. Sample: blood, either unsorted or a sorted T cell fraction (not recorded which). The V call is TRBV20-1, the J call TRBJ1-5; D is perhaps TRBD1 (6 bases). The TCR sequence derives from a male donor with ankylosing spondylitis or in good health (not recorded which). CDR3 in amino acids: CSAVTGHSNQPQHF. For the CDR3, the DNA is TGCAGTGCTGTTACAGGGCACTCCAATCAGCCCCAGCATTTT.